These 10 T cell receptor beta chains share one sample of origin, sequenced in a study of shared clonotypes between healthy human individuals. Assay: immunoSEQ multiplex PCR; the TCRdb copy retains only in-frame clones and omits some. The sample holds some 2,100,000 clones; roughly 91% are singletons and the top ten take under 2%. Naive CD8 cells comprised CD45RO-negative, CCR7-positively selected cells, excluding terminally differentiated effector memory CD45RA+ cells. What was sequenced was naive CD8+ T cells from PBMCs. These receptors all stem from a man in his late teens or twenties in good health. Some clones in this sample may be carry-over from other donors' samples.

This clone was seen a handful of times. The chain is built from TRBV19 and TRBJ2-2; D perhaps matches TRBD2 (5 bases). With 3 bases removed from V and 0 bases from J, the gap between germline ends came to 17 bases. This CDR3 has 18 residues. Germline lookup yields CDR1 LNHDA and CDR2 SQIVND (reference sequence). This chain's CDR3 is CASSIGVLASPNTGELFF. CDR3 nucleotide sequence: TGTGCCAGTAGTATCGGTGTCCTAGCCTCCCCGAACACCGGGGAGCTGTTTTTT. The whole variable domain, remainder taken from reference TRBV19 and TRBJ2-2, is DGGITQSPKYLFRKEGQNVTLSCEQNLNHDAMYWYRQDPGQGLRLIYYSQIVNDFQKGDIAEGYSVSREKKESFPLTVTSAQKNPTAFYLCASSIGVLASPNTGELFFGEGSRLTVL.

The chain employs TRBV6-5 and TRBJ1-2; 7 nucleotides align to TRBD1. Germline-derived CDR1 and CDR2 are MNHEY and SVGAGI. The junction had 6 bases not matched to a gene; V was cut back by 4 bases and J by 4 bases. CDR3 length equals 14 residues. CDR3 nucleotides: TGTGCCAGCAGTTCCTTGGGACAGACCTATGGCTACACCTTC. This codes for CASSSLGQTYGYTF.

For this clone: Distinct nucleotide sequences in the sample also encode this CDR3. The gene calls are TRBV7-6 and TRBJ2-2; D is unclear. This CDR3 is built from 13 residues. The V end lost 6 bases, the J end lost 1 base, and 6 bases lay between the germline ends. Germline V gene data show CDR1 as SGHVS and CDR2 as FNYEAQ. CDR3 nucleotide sequence: TGTGCCAGCAGGAAACAGAACACCGGGGAGCTGTTTTTT. It encodes CASRKQNTGELFF. The full variable domain, rest sourced from reference TRBV7-6 and TRBJ2-2, is GAGVSQSPRYKVTKRGQDVALRCDPISGHVSLYWYRQALGQGPEFLTYFNYEAQQDKSGLPNDRFSAERPEGSISTLTIQRTEQRDSAMYRCASRKQNTGELFFGEGSRLTVL.

V usage is TRBV7-9 and J usage is TRBJ2-7; 8 bases align to TRBD1. Losses at the gene ends were 4 bases for V and 6 bases for J; bases not matched to a gene: 8. Germline assignment: CDR1 SEHNR and CDR2 FQNEAQ (reference sequence). The CDR3 runs to 14 residues. The CDR3 DNA is TGTGCCAGCAGCTCTTCGGACAGGGTTGTCGAGCAGTACTTC. Its protein product is CASSSSDRVVEQYF.

The rearrangement links TRBV7-9 to TRBJ1-2; no reliable D call. Germline-derived CDR1 and CDR2 are SEHNR and FQNEAQ (reference sequence). Trimming shortened V by 1 base and J by 3 bases, and 12 bases separated the two germline ends. The CDR3 is 15 amino acids. The CDR3 bases are TGTGCCAGCAGCTTAGGCGGCAGGTGGGACTATGGCTACACCTTC. This translates into CASSLGGRWDYGYTF.

V is TRBV28 and J is TRBJ2-7; 7 nucleotides agree with TRBD1. V lost 3 bases to trimming and J lost 3 bases; unmatched junction nucleotides: 14. Germline V gives CDR1 MDHEN, CDR2 SYDVKM. CDR3 length: 17 residues. DNA for the CDR3: TGTGCCAGCAGTTTCTCAGAAGACAGGGAAGACTTCTACGAGCAGTACTTC. Translation gives CASSFSEDREDFYEQYF.

This sequence joins TRBV21-1 and TRBJ2-1; the DNA was not compared with TRBD1, the D call given in the table. TRBV21-1 corresponds to a pseudogene. This CDR3 spans 12 amino acids. CDR3 bases: TGTGCCAGCGAGGGGGATAGCGAGGAGCAGTTCTTC. This encodes CASEGDSEEQFF.

The chain couples TRBV15 to TRBJ2-1, with a tentative D call TRBD2 (6 bases). Trimming took 4 bases from V and 4 from J, leaving 17 bases between them. Germline V lookup: CDR1 LNHNV, CDR2 YYDKDF (reference sequence). This CDR3 is built from 16 residues. CDR3 sequence reads: CATSINRLVYYNEQFF. In DNA form, the CDR3 reads TGTGCCACCAGCATCAACCGACTAGTATATTACAATGAGCAGTTCTTC.

The chain joins TRBV11-2 to TRBJ2-1; tentative D call: TRBD2 (7 bases). This CDR3 has 14 amino acids. Germline V CDR1 and CDR2: SGHAT, FQNNGV. Trimming shortened V by 4 bases and J by 10 bases, and 17 bases separated the two germline ends. The CDR3 reads CASSSGGRANEQFF. CDR3 coding DNA: TGTGCCAGCAGCTCGGGGGGCAGGGCTAACGAGCAGTTCTTC.

V is TRBV4-1 and J is TRBJ2-3, with 10 bases fitting TRBD2. CDR1 and CDR2 (germline): MGHRA, YSYEKL. CDR3 length: 17 residues. The junction had 9 bases not matched to a gene; V was cut back by 0 bases and J by 6 bases. The CDR3 nucleotides are TGCGCCAGCAGCCAAGATTGGCCTAGCGGGAGTGGGGATACGCAGTATTTT. Its translation: CASSQDWPSGSGDTQYF.